This is a list of T cell receptor beta chains from one sample in a study of identical twins. MiXCR, run by TCRdb on the 5' RACE reads, gives a single entry per CDR3 protein. The sample holds some 710,000 distinct CDR3 sequences, around 6% seen once. The sequenced sample was naive T cells sorted from blood. The source is a man between 18 and 35 years old in good health. Both conserved end residues are part of each CDR3. D genes are given only for firm matches. The size field is filled for only some rows; it gives once, few, many or a size class.

j_gene: TRBJ1-4; abundance: many; d_gene: NA; v_gene: TRBV20-1; CDR3aa: CSAAKGGPVLNEKLFF; CDR3nt: TGCAGTGCTGCCAAAGGAGGGCCAGTCCTTAATGAAAAACTGTTTTTT
j_gene: TRBJ1-5; abundance: many; d_gene: TRBD1; v_gene: TRBV6-5; CDR3aa: CASSWDRSSNQPQHF; CDR3nt: TGTGCCAGCAGTTGGGACAGGAGTAGCAATCAGCCCCAGCATTTT
j_gene: TRBJ2-3; abundance: few; d_gene: NA; v_gene: TRBV24-1; CDR3aa: CATSDPPGLAGDTQYF; CDR3nt: TGTGCCACCAGTGATCCACCCGGGCTAGCAGGAGATACGCAGTATTTT
j_gene: TRBJ2-2; abundance: few; d_gene: NA; v_gene: TRBV3-1; CDR3aa: CASSQDLFVELFF; CDR3nt: TGTGCCAGCAGCCAAGACTTGTTCGTGGAGCTGTTTTTT
j_gene: TRBJ1-1; abundance: many; d_gene: NA; v_gene: TRBV5-6; CDR3aa: CASTTAPLDTEAFF; CDR3nt: TGTGCCAGCACCACGGCTCCCCTGGACACTGAAGCTTTCTTT
j_gene: TRBJ1-2; abundance: NA; d_gene: NA; v_gene: TRBV4-1; CDR3aa: CASSQYDGYTF; CDR3nt: TGCGCCAGCAGCCAATACGATGGCTACACCTTC
j_gene: TRBJ2-1; abundance: few; d_gene: TRBD2; v_gene: TRBV30; CDR3aa: CAWSGGLAVVNEQFF; CDR3nt: TGTGCCTGGAGTGGGGGACTAGCGGTGGTGAATGAGCAGTTCTTC
j_gene: TRBJ2-3; abundance: many; d_gene: TRBD1; v_gene: TRBV7-2; CDR3aa: CASSLVGTEGTDTQYF; CDR3nt: TGTGCCAGCAGCTTAGTTGGGACAGAGGGGACAGATACGCAGTATTTT
j_gene: TRBJ1-2; abundance: NA; d_gene: TRBD1; v_gene: TRBV24-1; CDR3aa: CATSSRQGSNYGYTF; CDR3nt: TGTGCCACCAGTTCGAGACAGGGCTCTAACTATGGCTACACCTTC
j_gene: TRBJ1-5; abundance: many; d_gene: NA; v_gene: TRBV20-1; CDR3aa: CSAQDSNQPQHF; CDR3nt: TGCAGTGCGCAAGATAGCAATCAGCCCCAGCATTTT
j_gene: TRBJ2-5; abundance: NA; d_gene: TRBD2; v_gene: TRBV9; CDR3aa: CASSPGLAAEETQYF; CDR3nt: TGTGCCAGCAGCCCCGGACTAGCAGCTGAAGAGACCCAGTACTTC
j_gene: TRBJ2-1; abundance: many; d_gene: TRBD2; v_gene: TRBV5-6; CDR3aa: CASSFVLAGVSEQFF; CDR3nt: TGTGCCAGCAGCTTTGTACTAGCGGGAGTGAGTGAGCAGTTCTTC
j_gene: TRBJ2-7; abundance: many; d_gene: TRBD1; v_gene: TRBV29-1; CDR3aa: CSVRGRTGASYEQYF; CDR3nt: TGCAGCGTTAGGGGGCGGACAGGGGCCTCCTACGAGCAGTACTTC
j_gene: TRBJ2-2; abundance: NA; d_gene: NA; v_gene: TRBV5-1; CDR3aa: CASRVVGDTGELFF; CDR3nt: TGCGCCAGCAGGGTTGTCGGCGACACCGGGGAGCTGTTTTTT
j_gene: TRBJ1-1; abundance: many; d_gene: TRBD1; v_gene: TRBV7-9; CDR3aa: CASSLGLGQGKAEAFF; CDR3nt: TGTGCCAGCAGCTTAGGATTGGGACAGGGAAAGGCTGAAGCTTTCTTT
j_gene: TRBJ2-3; abundance: many; d_gene: NA; v_gene: TRBV6-5; CDR3aa: CASSYGAAGATDTQYF; CDR3nt: TGTGCCAGCAGTTACGGGGCGGCGGGCGCCACAGATACGCAGTATTTT
j_gene: TRBJ1-6; abundance: many; d_gene: TRBD1; v_gene: TRBV12-3/TRBV12-4; CDR3aa: CASTSTGGSSPLHF; CDR3nt: TGTGCCAGCACCTCGACAGGGGGTAGTTCACCCCTCCACTTT
j_gene: TRBJ1-4; abundance: NA; d_gene: NA; v_gene: TRBV6-5; CDR3aa: CASSYGDASTNEKLFF; CDR3nt: TGTGCCAGCAGTTACGGAGACGCGTCAACTAATGAAAAACTGTTTTTT
j_gene: TRBJ2-7; abundance: many; d_gene: TRBD2; v_gene: TRBV20-1; CDR3aa: CSPLKAGGPQAYEQYF; CDR3nt: TGCAGCCCCCTTAAAGCGGGAGGACCTCAAGCCTACGAGCAGTACTTC
j_gene: TRBJ2-3; abundance: many; d_gene: NA; v_gene: TRBV10-3; CDR3aa: CASEIGDTQYF; CDR3nt: TGTGCCAGCGAGATAGGAGATACGCAGTATTTT
j_gene: TRBJ2-3; abundance: few; d_gene: NA; v_gene: TRBV11-1; CDR3aa: CASGGSPRDTQYF; CDR3nt: TGTGCCAGCGGTGGGAGCCCCAGGGATACGCAGTATTTT
j_gene: TRBJ1-6; abundance: NA; d_gene: NA; v_gene: TRBV21-1; CDR3aa: CASIVDRPANSPLHF; CDR3nt: TGTGCCAGCATCGTAGACAGGCCCGCCAATTCACCCCTCCACTTT
j_gene: TRBJ2-5; abundance: NA; d_gene: NA; v_gene: TRBV5-1; CDR3aa: CASSLVMQGQETQYF; CDR3nt: TGCGCCAGCAGCTTGGTTATGCAGGGACAAGAGACCCAGTACTTC
j_gene: TRBJ2-3; abundance: few; d_gene: NA; v_gene: TRBV6-5; CDR3aa: CASSYSRTVPQYF; CDR3nt: TGTGCCAGCAGTTACTCCAGGACAGTCCCGCAGTATTTT
j_gene: TRBJ2-1; abundance: NA; d_gene: NA; v_gene: TRBV11-3; CDR3aa: CASSYIGQGGQNEQFF; CDR3nt: TGTGCCAGCAGCTATATAGGACAGGGAGGGCAAAATGAGCAGTTCTTC
j_gene: TRBJ2-3; abundance: many; d_gene: TRBD1; v_gene: TRBV4-1; CDR3aa: CASSQEGDRGTDTQYF; CDR3nt: TGCGCCAGCAGCCAAGAAGGGGACAGGGGCACAGATACGCAGTATTTT
j_gene: TRBJ2-1; abundance: many; d_gene: TRBD2; v_gene: TRBV12-3/TRBV12-4; CDR3aa: CASSLTSGSFIHEQFF; CDR3nt: TGTGCCAGCAGTTTGACTAGCGGGAGTTTCATCCATGAGCAGTTCTTC
j_gene: TRBJ2-1; abundance: many; d_gene: NA; v_gene: TRBV18; CDR3aa: CASSPKTGSMNNEQFF; CDR3nt: TGTGCCAGCTCACCAAAGACCGGGAGTATGAACAATGAGCAGTTCTTC
j_gene: TRBJ2-1; abundance: many; d_gene: NA; v_gene: TRBV2; CDR3aa: CASSRVNEQFF; CDR3nt: TGTGCCAGCAGCCGCGTCAATGAGCAGTTCTTC
j_gene: TRBJ2-4; abundance: many; d_gene: NA; v_gene: TRBV20-1; CDR3aa: CSAREKDSLAKNIQYF; CDR3nt: TGCAGTGCTAGAGAAAAGGACAGTCTAGCCAAAAACATTCAGTACTTC
j_gene: TRBJ2-5; abundance: few; d_gene: TRBD1; v_gene: TRBV20-1; CDR3aa: CSPQRGRVETQYF; CDR3nt: TGCAGCCCCCAGAGGGGGCGCGTGGAGACCCAGTACTTC
j_gene: TRBJ2-7; abundance: NA; d_gene: TRBD2; v_gene: TRBV7-8; CDR3aa: CASSTKGLAGGFYEQYF; CDR3nt: TGTGCCAGCAGCACAAAGGGACTAGCGGGAGGCTTTTACGAGCAGTACTTC
j_gene: TRBJ2-3; abundance: many; d_gene: TRBD2; v_gene: TRBV29-1; CDR3aa: CSVDREGRADTQYF; CDR3nt: TGCAGCGTTGACCGGGAGGGCCGGGCAGATACGCAGTATTTT
j_gene: TRBJ2-3; abundance: NA; d_gene: NA; v_gene: TRBV20-1; CDR3aa: CSASPTLGTPTDTQYF; CDR3nt: TGCAGTGCTAGTCCTACTCTCGGGACACCCACAGATACGCAGTATTTT
j_gene: TRBJ2-1; abundance: NA; d_gene: NA; v_gene: TRBV12-3/TRBV12-4; CDR3aa: CASSLEARRQFF; CDR3nt: TGTGCCAGCAGTTTAGAGGCTAGGAGACAGTTCTTC
j_gene: TRBJ2-5; abundance: many; d_gene: NA; v_gene: TRBV27; CDR3aa: CASSTDWNEETQYF; CDR3nt: TGTGCCAGCAGTACGGACTGGAATGAAGAGACCCAGTACTTC
j_gene: TRBJ2-1; abundance: many; d_gene: TRBD1; v_gene: TRBV12-3/TRBV12-4; CDR3aa: CASSLTGPLNEQFF; CDR3nt: TGTGCCAGCAGTTTGACAGGGCCCCTCAATGAGCAGTTCTTC
j_gene: TRBJ1-2; abundance: few; d_gene: NA; v_gene: TRBV12-3/TRBV12-4; CDR3aa: CASSSDNPGGYTF; CDR3nt: TGTGCCAGCAGTTCTGACAATCCAGGTGGCTACACCTTC
j_gene: TRBJ2-2; abundance: many; d_gene: TRBD1; v_gene: TRBV6-5; CDR3aa: CASSYWVGQGANTGELFF; CDR3nt: TGTGCCAGCAGTTACTGGGTGGGACAGGGGGCGAACACCGGGGAGCTGTTTTTT
j_gene: TRBJ2-1; abundance: NA; d_gene: NA; v_gene: TRBV12-3/TRBV12-4; CDR3aa: CASSFGTPAYNEQFF; CDR3nt: TGTGCCAGCAGTTTCGGGACACCGGCCTACAATGAGCAGTTCTTC
j_gene: TRBJ2-1; abundance: many; d_gene: TRBD1; v_gene: TRBV5-1; CDR3aa: CASRLGQGAYNEQFF; CDR3nt: TGCGCCAGCAGGTTGGGCCAGGGGGCCTACAATGAGCAGTTCTTC
j_gene: TRBJ2-1; abundance: many; d_gene: NA; v_gene: TRBV7-8; CDR3aa: CASSLTQREQFF; CDR3nt: TGTGCCAGCAGCTTAACTCAGAGAGAGCAGTTCTTC
j_gene: TRBJ2-7; abundance: many; d_gene: NA; v_gene: TRBV28; CDR3aa: CASSPRLVSSYEQYF; CDR3nt: TGTGCCAGCAGTCCCCGGCTAGTATCGTCCTACGAGCAGTACTTC
j_gene: TRBJ2-5; abundance: NA; d_gene: TRBD2; v_gene: TRBV7-6; CDR3aa: CASSPYLTSVQETQYF; CDR3nt: TGTGCCAGCAGCCCCTATCTGACTAGCGTACAAGAGACCCAGTACTTC
j_gene: TRBJ2-7; abundance: many; d_gene: NA; v_gene: TRBV12-3/TRBV12-4; CDR3aa: CASSLGQVFYEQYF; CDR3nt: TGTGCCAGCAGTTTAGGGCAGGTTTTTTACGAGCAGTACTTC
j_gene: TRBJ2-7; abundance: NA; d_gene: NA; v_gene: TRBV20-1; CDR3aa: CSARDSRQITYEQYF; CDR3nt: TGCAGTGCTAGAGATTCGCGACAAATCACCTACGAGCAGTACTTC
j_gene: TRBJ2-1; abundance: many; d_gene: TRBD1; v_gene: TRBV6-5; CDR3aa: CASSWTGSSYNEQFF; CDR3nt: TGTGCCAGCAGTTGGACAGGGAGCTCCTACAATGAGCAGTTCTTC
j_gene: TRBJ2-1; abundance: NA; d_gene: TRBD2; v_gene: TRBV6-1; CDR3aa: CASLSLAGRNEQFF; CDR3nt: TGTGCCAGCCTCTCACTAGCGGGACGCAATGAGCAGTTCTTC
j_gene: TRBJ1-6; abundance: many; d_gene: NA; v_gene: TRBV20-1; CDR3aa: CSALESQGRNSPLHF; CDR3nt: TGCAGTGCTCTCGAAAGCCAGGGGAGAAATTCACCCCTCCACTTT
j_gene: TRBJ2-3; abundance: many; d_gene: TRBD2; v_gene: TRBV25-1; CDR3aa: CASSSPGTSGSLTDTQYF; CDR3nt: TGTGCCAGCAGTTCCCCCGGGACTAGCGGGAGTTTGACAGATACGCAGTATTTT
j_gene: TRBJ1-2; abundance: few; d_gene: NA; v_gene: TRBV7-2; CDR3aa: CASSPGTRAPYGYTF; CDR3nt: TGTGCCAGCAGCCCTGGGACGAGAGCCCCCTATGGCTACACCTTC
j_gene: TRBJ1-1; abundance: many; d_gene: NA; v_gene: TRBV11-2; CDR3aa: CASSSTGEHAFF; CDR3nt: TGTGCCAGCAGCTCCACTGGGGAGCACGCTTTCTTT
j_gene: TRBJ2-2; abundance: few; d_gene: NA; v_gene: TRBV12-3/TRBV12-4; CDR3aa: CASSQQSFTGELFF; CDR3nt: TGTGCCAGCAGCCAGCAGTCATTCACCGGGGAGCTGTTTTTT
j_gene: TRBJ2-7; abundance: many; d_gene: NA; v_gene: TRBV29-1; CDR3aa: CSVEEISGFEYEQYF; CDR3nt: TGCAGCGTTGAAGAGATTTCGGGGTTTGAGTACGAGCAGTACTTC
j_gene: TRBJ2-3; abundance: NA; d_gene: NA; v_gene: TRBV7-9; CDR3aa: CVSDTGGADTQYF; CDR3nt: TGCGTTTCGGACACGGGTGGCGCAGATACGCAGTATTTT